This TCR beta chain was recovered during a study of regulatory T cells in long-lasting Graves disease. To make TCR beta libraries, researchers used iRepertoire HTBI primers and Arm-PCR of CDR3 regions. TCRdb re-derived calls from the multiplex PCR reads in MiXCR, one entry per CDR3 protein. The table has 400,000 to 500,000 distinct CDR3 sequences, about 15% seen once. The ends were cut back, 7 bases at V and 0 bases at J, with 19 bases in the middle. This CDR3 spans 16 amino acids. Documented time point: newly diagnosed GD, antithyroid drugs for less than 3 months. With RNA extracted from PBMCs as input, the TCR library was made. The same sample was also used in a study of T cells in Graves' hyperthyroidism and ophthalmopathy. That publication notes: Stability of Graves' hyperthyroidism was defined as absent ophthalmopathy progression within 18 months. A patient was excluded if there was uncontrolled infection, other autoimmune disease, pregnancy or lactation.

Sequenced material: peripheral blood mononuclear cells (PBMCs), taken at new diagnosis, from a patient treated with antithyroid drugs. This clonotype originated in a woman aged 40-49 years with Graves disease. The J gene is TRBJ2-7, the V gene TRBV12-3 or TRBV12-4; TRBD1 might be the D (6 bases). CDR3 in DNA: TGTGCCAGCACCCGATACGGGACAACGAGCTCCTACGAGCAGTACTTC. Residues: CASTRYGTTSSYEQYF.